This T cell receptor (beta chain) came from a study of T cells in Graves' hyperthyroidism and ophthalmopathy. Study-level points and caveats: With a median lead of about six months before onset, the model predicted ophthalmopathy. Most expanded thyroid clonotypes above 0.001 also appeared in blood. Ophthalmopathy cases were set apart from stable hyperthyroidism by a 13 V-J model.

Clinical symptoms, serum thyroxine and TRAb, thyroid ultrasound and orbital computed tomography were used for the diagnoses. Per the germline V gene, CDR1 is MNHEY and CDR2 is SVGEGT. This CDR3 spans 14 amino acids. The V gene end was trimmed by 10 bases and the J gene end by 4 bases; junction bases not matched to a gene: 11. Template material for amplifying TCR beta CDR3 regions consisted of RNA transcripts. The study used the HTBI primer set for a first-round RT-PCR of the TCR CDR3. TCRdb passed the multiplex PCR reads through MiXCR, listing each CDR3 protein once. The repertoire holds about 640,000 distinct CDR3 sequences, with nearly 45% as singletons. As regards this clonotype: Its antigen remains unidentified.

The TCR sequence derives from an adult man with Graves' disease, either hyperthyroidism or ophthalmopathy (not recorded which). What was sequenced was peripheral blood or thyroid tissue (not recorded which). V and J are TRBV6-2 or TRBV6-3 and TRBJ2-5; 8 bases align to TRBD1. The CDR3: CATVGEQGAETQYF. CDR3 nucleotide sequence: TGTGCCACCGTTGGGGAGCAGGGGGCAGAGACCCAGTACTTC.